This TCR beta chain was identified during a study of control samples from healthy donors and cancer patients. Germline CDR1 and CDR2: MNHEY and SVGAGI. The length of the CDR3 is 16 residues. Germline trimming cut 2 bases from V and 7 bases from J; bases unmatched to any gene: 4. Clones were sequenced by immunoSEQ multiplex PCR, and TCRdb holds only the in-frame ones, with some missing. The table includes 110,000 to 150,000 clones, 94% detected once. The receptor comes from a middle-aged man in good health. The gene calls are TRBV6-5 and TRBJ2-2; 13 nucleotides align to TRBD2. The specimen was blood. The CDR3 DNA sequence: TGTGCCAGCAGTTACGGACTAGCGGGAGATGGCGGGGAGCTGTTTTTT. It translates to CASSYGLAGDGGELFF.